This T cell receptor (beta chain) was sequenced during a study of blood T cell repertoires in COVID-19. The wider study: Samples came from the United States, Italy and Spain, spanning acute and convalescent COVID-19. PBMCs, B-cell-depleted T cells, or T cells were the source of the cDNA or gDNA that made up the material.

V was trimmed by 3 bases and J by 0 bases, leaving 13 bases between them. Per the germline V gene, CDR1 is SGHKS and CDR2 is YYEKEE (reference sequence). This CDR3 contains 16 residues. Measured with immunoSEQ multiplex PCR; TCRdb has only the in-frame clones, and not every one. Of about 87,000 clones in the sample, approximately 83% were seen once. This TCR was recovered from a woman aged 70-85 years with acute or convalescent COVID-19. J is TRBJ2-1 and V is TRBV5-5; a possible D gene is TRBD1 (5 bases). The sample taken for sequencing was peripheral blood. For the CDR3, the DNA is TGTGCCAGCAGCTCGACAGCTAGTATCTCCTACAATGAGCAGTTCTTC. This encodes CASSSTASISYNEQFF.